A single sample gave rise to the 20 T cell receptor beta chains below, sequenced in a study of cytotoxic CD8 clonotypes in ibrutinib-treated CLL. TCRdb keeps only in-frame clones here, not all; method: immunoSEQ multiplex PCR. In the table there are approximately 320,000 clones, 60% to 80% of which are singletons. Specimen: PBMCs, collected after 36 months of ibrutinib treatment. All receptors derive from a human donor with chronic lymphocytic leukemia.

Notes on this clone: The sample carries other DNA sequences with the same CDR3. The chain carries TRBV9 and TRBJ2-7, with 10 bases lining up with TRBD2. The CDR3 is made up of 15 amino acids. Per the germline V gene, CDR1 is SGDLS and CDR2 is YYNGEE. Unmatched junction bases numbered 3, after V lost 2 bases and J lost 1 base. The CDR3 DNA follows: TGTGCCAGCAGCGTCTCTAGCGGGGGTTCCTACGAGCAGTACTTC. Protein product: CASSVSSGGSYEQYF.

This chain uses TRBV7-2 with TRBJ2-5; 12 bases agree with TRBD1. V lost 5 bases, J lost 4 bases, and 5 bases stayed unmatched. Per the germline V gene, CDR1 is SGHTA and CDR2 is FQGNSA. The CDR3 has 15 amino acids. CDR3 amino acids: CASSRGQGAPETQYF. The DNA of the CDR3 is TGTGCCAGCAGCAGGGGACAGGGGGCCCCAGAGACCCAGTACTTC.

The chain couples TRBV19 to TRBJ1-2, with D perhaps TRBD1 (5 bases). With 5 bases removed from V and 5 bases from J, the gap between germline ends came to 24 bases. CDR1 and CDR2 (germline): LNHDA, SQIVND (reference sequence). This CDR3 is built from 17 residues. CDR3 in DNA: TGTGCCAGTAGTTACGATACTCATACCGGGACTCTGTATGGCTACACCTTC. Residues: CASSYDTHTGTLYGYTF.

A note on this clone: Other DNA sequences in this sample translate to the same CDR3. The J gene is TRBJ1-5, the V gene TRBV9, with a weak D call TRBD1 (5 bases). Trimming took 0 bases from V and 2 from J, leaving 9 bases between them. This CDR3 comprises 15 residues. CDR1 SGDLS and CDR2 YYNGEE come from the germline V gene. The CDR3 region has the DNA TGTGCCAGCAGCGTAGGTCAGGGCGGCAATCAGCCCCAGCATTTT. Translation: CASSVGQGGNQPQHF.

This clone was found a few times. CDR3 DNA: TGTGCCAGCTTACCCAGGGGGCGTTTGGGGGAGCAGTACTTC. As protein: CASLPRGRLGEQYF. The V gene is TRBV18, the J gene TRBJ2-7; 8 nucleotides line up with TRBD1. V shed 7 bases, J shed 7 bases, and the junction held 12 bases outside the gene matches. The germline gives CDR1 KGHSH, CDR2 LQKENI. This CDR3 spans 14 amino acids.

Concerning this clone itself: The same CDR3 also results from other DNA sequences found in this sample. The chain joins TRBV18 to TRBJ2-1; possible D gene TRBD2, 6 bases. With 4 bases removed from V and 8 bases from J, the gap between germline ends came to 6 bases. Per germline, CDR1 KGHSH and CDR2 LQKENI. The CDR3 is 11 residues long. In nucleotides, the CDR3 is TGTGCCAGCTCACGGGGGGATGAGCAGTTCTTC. It translates to CASSRGDEQFF. The entire variable domain, with the rest obtained from reference TRBV18 and TRBJ2-1, is as follows: NAGVMQNPRHLVRRRGQEARLRCSPMKGHSHVYWYRQLPEEGLKFMVYLQKENIIDESGMPKERFSAEFPKEGPSILRIQQVVRGDSAAYFCASSRGDEQFFGPGTRLTVL.

This chain connects TRBV7-2 to TRBJ1-2; 10 bases line up with TRBD1. After removal of 1 base from V and 5 bases from J, the junction contained 4 bases not matched to a gene. The CDR3 runs to 15 residues. Germline V gives CDR1 SGHTA, CDR2 FQGNSA. The CDR3 DNA reads as TGTGCCAGCAGCTTAGACGACAGGGGGCGTTATGGCTACACCTTC. The encoded protein is CASSLDDRGRYGYTF.

The chain links TRBV5-1 to TRBJ1-2, with 8 bases matching TRBD1. This CDR3 contains 13 residues. J was trimmed by 6 bases and V by 2 bases; bases with no gene match: 3. CDR1 SGHRS and CDR2 YFSETQ come from the germline V gene. For the CDR3, the DNA is TGCGCCAGCAGCTTCCAGGGGGCCAATGGCTACACCTTC. This codes for CASSFQGANGYTF.

The DNA of the CDR3 is TGTGCCAGCAGCGTAGCGGTGGGGCGAGAGCAGTACTTC. Translating gives CASSVAVGREQYF. The chain carries TRBV9 and TRBJ2-7, with D possibly being TRBD1 (5 bases). Germline V CDR1 and CDR2: SGDLS, YYNGEE. With 0 bases removed from V and 7 bases from J, the gap between germline ends came to 11 bases. This CDR3 has 13 amino acids. The whole variable domain, filled in from reference TRBV9 and TRBJ2-7, reads DSGVTQTPKHLITATGQRVTLRCSPRSGDLSVYWYQQSLDQGLQFLIQYYNGEERAKGNILERFSAQQFPDLHSELNLSSLELGDSALYFCASSVAVGREQYFGPGTRLTVT.

The CDR3 DNA sequence: TGTGCCAGCTCCGGGGGGAGGTTGCTTGGGACCCAGTACTTC. Translation gives CASSGGRLLGTQYF. This rearrangement joins TRBV18 to TRBJ2-5, with 7 bases matching TRBD2. The junction had 11 bases not matched to a gene; V was cut back by 6 bases and J by 7 bases. The CDR3 has 14 residues. Germline CDR1 and CDR2: KGHSH and LQKENI.

The V gene is TRBV29-1, the J gene TRBJ1-2; D unclear. Germline CDR1 SQVTM, CDR2 ANQGSEA. This CDR3 has 13 residues. The germline V and J ends were trimmed by 7 bases and 8 bases, with 20 bases remaining between them. This CDR3 is CSARSGNLGGYTF. Written as DNA, the CDR3 is TGCAGCGCCCGAAGCGGAAACTTGGGCGGCTACACCTTC.

CDR3: CASSLQRGAFYNEQFF. The CDR3 DNA is TGTGCCAGCAGCTTACAGCGGGGGGCGTTCTACAATGAGCAGTTCTTC. The chain joins TRBV7-3 to TRBJ2-1; TRBD2 agrees at 9 bases. J gave up 3 bases and V 2 bases, and 5 bases lay outside the gene matches. The CDR3 spans 16 residues. Germline values: CDR1 SGHTA, CDR2 FQGTGA. Full variable domain (outside the CDR3, taken from reference TRBV7-3 and TRBJ2-1): GAGVSQTPSNKVTEKGKYVELRCDPISGHTALYWYRQSLGQGPEFLIYFQGTGAADDSGLPNDRFFAVRPEGSVSTLKIQRTERGDSAVYLCASSLQRGAFYNEQFFGPGTRLTVL.

This clone was counted only a few times. The chain has TRBV21-1 and TRBJ2-2. TRBV21-1 is designated a pseudogene. CDR3 length: 14 amino acids. This chain's CDR3 is CASSMVWNTGELFF. For the CDR3, the DNA is TGTGCCAGCAGCATGGTGTGGAACACCGGGGAGCTGTTTTTT.

This chain uses TRBV21-1 with TRBJ1-2. TRBV21-1 is a pseudogene locus. The CDR3 is 15 amino acids. CDR3 bases: TGTGCCAGCAGCAAAGCGGGGGGGCCAGTGGGTGGCTACACCTTC. This gives the protein CASSKAGGPVGGYTF.

This chain uses TRBV11-3 with TRBJ2-1, with D possibly matching TRBD2 (6 bases). The germline V gene has CDR1 SGHNT and CDR2 YENEEA. V was trimmed by 8 bases and J by 10 bases, leaving 12 bases between them. The length of the CDR3 is 11 residues. Here the CDR3 reads CASAWGDEQFF. As DNA, the CDR3 is TGTGCCAGCGCCTGGGGGGACGAGCAGTTCTTC.

The J gene is TRBJ2-7, the V gene TRBV9; perhaps D is TRBD1 or TRBD2 (5 bases each). CDR1 is SGDLS and CDR2 is YYNGEE in the germline V gene. Trimming took 4 bases from V and 2 from J, leaving 22 bases between them. The CDR3 covers 17 residues. CDR3 sequence (DNA): TGTGCCAGCAGCCTTTTTCGCTGTCGGGGCATAACCTACGAGCAGTACTTC. Amino acids: CASSLFRCRGITYEQYF. Together with reference TRBV9 and TRBJ2-7, the CDR3 gives the full variable domain: DSGVTQTPKHLITATGQRVTLRCSPRSGDLSVYWYQQSLDQGLQFLIQYYNGEERAKGNILERFSAQQFPDLHSELNLSSLELGDSALYFCASSLFRCRGITYEQYFGPGTRLTVT.

The CDR3 region is CASSPDGTIYEQYF. CDR3 DNA: TGTGCCAGCAGCCCCGACGGAACTATTTACGAGCAGTACTTC. This rearrangement joins TRBV9 to TRBJ2-7; no reliable D call. The CDR3 totals 14 residues. V was pared by 4 bases and J by 4 bases, with 15 bases between. Germline loops: CDR1 SGDLS, CDR2 YYNGEE.

This clone turned up a few times. The rearrangement uses TRBV5-6 and TRBJ1-3, with 8 bases lining up with TRBD1. Germline V gene sequence: CDR1 SGHDT, CDR2 YYEEEE. CDR3 length: 17 amino acids. The trim removed 2 bases at V and 4 bases at J, leaving 11 bases unmatched. This chain's CDR3 is CASSFSPGQAYGNTIYF. In nucleotides, the CDR3 is TGTGCCAGCAGCTTTTCTCCGGGACAGGCTTACGGAAACACCATATATTTT.

The V gene is TRBV19, the J gene TRBJ1-1, with no clear D. Germline lookup yields CDR1 LNHDA and CDR2 SQIVND (reference sequence). The CDR3 is 10 residues long. Trimming took off 11 bases at V and 5 bases at J, with 9 bases between the two ends. The CDR3 loop reads CASTSTEAFF. CDR3 DNA sequence: TGTGCCTCGACGTCAACTGAAGCTTTCTTT.

The genes are TRBV10-1 and TRBJ2-3; 7 positions match TRBD2. CDR1 and CDR2 (germline): WNHNN, SYGVQD (reference sequence). There are 15 residues in the CDR3. Trimming removed 3 bases from V and 1 base from J; junction bases left unmatched: 4. For the CDR3, the DNA is TGCGCCAGCAGTGATAGGACTAGGGGCACAGATACGCAGTATTTT. Translating it yields CASSDRTRGTDTQYF.